This TCR beta chain stems from a study of T cells in Graves' hyperthyroidism and ophthalmopathy. The CDR3 is 15 amino acids. The germline gives CDR1 SGHTA, CDR2 FQGNSA. V gave up 6 bases and J gave up 3 bases, with 17 bases separating them. TCR beta CDR3 region amplification was performed from RNA transcripts. TCR CDR3 regions were first amplified by RT-PCR with HTBI primers. One entry per CDR3 protein results from TCRdb running MiXCR on the multiplex PCR reads. The profile shows roughly 630,000 distinct CDR3 sequences, 15% to 18% of them singletons. V usage is TRBV7-2 and J usage is TRBJ1-1; D is unclear. The clonotype comes from a woman in her twenties or thirties with Graves' hyperthyroidism. Sequencing was done on a sample of blood. The CDR3 reads CASSPTGPADTEAFF. Here the CDR3 DNA reads TGTGCCAGCAGTCCAACGGGCCCAGCGGACACTGAAGCTTTCTTT.